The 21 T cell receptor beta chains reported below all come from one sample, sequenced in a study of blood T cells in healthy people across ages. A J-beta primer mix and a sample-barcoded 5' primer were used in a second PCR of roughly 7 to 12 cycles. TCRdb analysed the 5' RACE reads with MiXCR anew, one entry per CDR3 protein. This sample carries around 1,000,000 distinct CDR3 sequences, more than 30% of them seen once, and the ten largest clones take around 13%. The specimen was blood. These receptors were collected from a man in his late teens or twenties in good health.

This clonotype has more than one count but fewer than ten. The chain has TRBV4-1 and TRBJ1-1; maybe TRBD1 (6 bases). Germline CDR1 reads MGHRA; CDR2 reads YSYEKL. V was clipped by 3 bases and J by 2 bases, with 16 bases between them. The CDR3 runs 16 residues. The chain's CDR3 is CASSQESGGLNTEAFF. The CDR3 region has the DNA TGCGCCAGCAGCCAGGAATCTGGGGGGCTTAACACTGAAGCTTTCTTT.

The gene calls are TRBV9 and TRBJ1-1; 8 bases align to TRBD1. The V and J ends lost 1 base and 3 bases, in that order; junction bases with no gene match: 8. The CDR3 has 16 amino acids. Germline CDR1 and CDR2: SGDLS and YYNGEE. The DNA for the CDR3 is TGTGCCAGCAGCGTAAGTCCCCGGACAGGGCACACTGAAGCTTTCTTT. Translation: CASSVSPRTGHTEAFF. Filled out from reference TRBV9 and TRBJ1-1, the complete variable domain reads DSGVTQTPKHLITATGQRVTLRCSPRSGDLSVYWYQQSLDQGLQFLIQYYNGEERAKGNILERFSAQQFPDLHSELNLSSLELGDSALYFCASSVSPRTGHTEAFFGQGTRLTVV.

CDR3 residues: CATSRDPGFYEQYF. As DNA, the CDR3 is TGTGCCACCAGCAGAGATCCGGGGTTCTACGAGCAGTACTTC. The genes are TRBV15 and TRBJ2-7, with D perhaps matching TRBD2 (5 bases). The CDR3 contains 14 residues. Germline lookup yields CDR1 LNHNV and CDR2 YYDKDF (reference sequence). V gave up 0 bases and J gave up 3 bases, with 9 bases separating them.

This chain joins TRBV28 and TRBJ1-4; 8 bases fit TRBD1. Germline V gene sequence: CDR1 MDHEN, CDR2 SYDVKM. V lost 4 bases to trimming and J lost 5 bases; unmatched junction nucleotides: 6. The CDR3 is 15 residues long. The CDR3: CASSSDRGSNEKLFF. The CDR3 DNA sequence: TGTGCCAGCAGTTCTGACAGGGGTTCAAATGAAAAACTGTTTTTT.

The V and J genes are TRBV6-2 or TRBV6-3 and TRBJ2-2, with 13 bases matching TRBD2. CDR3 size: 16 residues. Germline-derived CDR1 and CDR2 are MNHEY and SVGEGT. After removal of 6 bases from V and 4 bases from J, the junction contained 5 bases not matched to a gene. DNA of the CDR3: TGTGCCAGCAGATTCGGACTAGCGGGGGCCACCGGGGAGCTGTTTTTT. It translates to CASRFGLAGATGELFF.

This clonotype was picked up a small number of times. The chain's CDR3 is CASSLSGGIEHEQFF. DNA of the CDR3: TGTGCCAGCAGTCTTAGCGGGGGGATTGAGCATGAGCAGTTCTTC. The V call is TRBV12-3 or TRBV12-4, the J call TRBJ2-1; 10 nucleotides line up with TRBD2. J lost 8 bases, V lost 5 bases, and 9 bases had no gene match. The CDR3 runs 15 residues.

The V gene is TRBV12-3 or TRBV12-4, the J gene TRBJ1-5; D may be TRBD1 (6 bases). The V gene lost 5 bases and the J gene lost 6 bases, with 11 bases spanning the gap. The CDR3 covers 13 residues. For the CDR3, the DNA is TGTGCCAGCAGTACCCCACAGGGTCAGCCCCAGCATTTT. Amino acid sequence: CASSTPQGQPQHF.

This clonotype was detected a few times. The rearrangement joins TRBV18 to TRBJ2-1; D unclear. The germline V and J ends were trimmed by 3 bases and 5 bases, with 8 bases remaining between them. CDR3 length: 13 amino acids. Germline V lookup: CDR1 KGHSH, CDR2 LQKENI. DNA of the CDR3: TGTGCCAGCTCACCGGAAGGTCACAATGAGCAGTTCTTC. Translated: CASSPEGHNEQFF.

As DNA, the CDR3 is TGTGCCAGCAGCCCCCGGACTTCGAGCACTGAAGCTTTCTTT. Its protein product is CASSPRTSSTEAFF. The chain uses TRBV5-4 and TRBJ1-1; D is ambiguous. Germline V lookup: CDR1 SGHNT, CDR2 YYREEE (reference sequence). V lost 4 bases and J 4 bases, leaving 14 bases between the germline ends. The CDR3 consists of 14 residues.

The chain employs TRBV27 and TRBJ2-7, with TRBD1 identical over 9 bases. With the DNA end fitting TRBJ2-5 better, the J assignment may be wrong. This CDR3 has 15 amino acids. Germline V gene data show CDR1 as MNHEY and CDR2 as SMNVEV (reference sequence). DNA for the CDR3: TGTGCCAGCAGTAGGAGACAGGGGGTCACAGAGACCCAGTACTTC. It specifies CASSRRQGVTETQYF.

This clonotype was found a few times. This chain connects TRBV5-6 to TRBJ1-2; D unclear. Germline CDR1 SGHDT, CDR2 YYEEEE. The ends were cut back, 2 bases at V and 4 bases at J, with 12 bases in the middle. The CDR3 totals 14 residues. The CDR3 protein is CASSFYLQLYGYTF. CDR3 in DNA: TGTGCCAGCAGCTTCTACTTGCAACTCTATGGCTACACCTTC.

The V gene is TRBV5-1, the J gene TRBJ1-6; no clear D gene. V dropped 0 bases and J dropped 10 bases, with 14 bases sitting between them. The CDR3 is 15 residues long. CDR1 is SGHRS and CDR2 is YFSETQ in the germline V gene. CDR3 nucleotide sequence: TGCGCCAGCAGCTTGGATCCGGGCAATGGGTCACCCCTCCACTTT. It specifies CASSLDPGNGSPLHF.

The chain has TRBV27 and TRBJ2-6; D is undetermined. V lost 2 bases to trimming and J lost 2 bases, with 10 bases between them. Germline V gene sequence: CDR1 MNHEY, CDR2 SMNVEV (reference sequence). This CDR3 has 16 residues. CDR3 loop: CASSLQSLTGANVLTF. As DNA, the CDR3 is TGTGCCAGCAGTTTACAGTCCCTGACTGGGGCCAACGTCCTGACTTTC.

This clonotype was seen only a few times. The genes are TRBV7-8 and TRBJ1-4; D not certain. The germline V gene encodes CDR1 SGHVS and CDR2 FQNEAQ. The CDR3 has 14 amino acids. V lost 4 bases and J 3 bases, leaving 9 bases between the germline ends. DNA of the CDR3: TGTGCCAGCAGCTCGGGCCCTCCTAATGAAAAACTGTTTTTT. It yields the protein CASSSGPPNEKLFF.

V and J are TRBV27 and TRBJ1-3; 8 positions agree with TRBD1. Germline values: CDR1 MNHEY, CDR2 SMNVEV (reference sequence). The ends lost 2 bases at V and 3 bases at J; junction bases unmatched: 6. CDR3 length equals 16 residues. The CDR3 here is CASSLMAGGGGNTIYF. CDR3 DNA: TGTGCCAGCAGTTTAATGGCAGGGGGCGGTGGAAACACCATATATTTT.

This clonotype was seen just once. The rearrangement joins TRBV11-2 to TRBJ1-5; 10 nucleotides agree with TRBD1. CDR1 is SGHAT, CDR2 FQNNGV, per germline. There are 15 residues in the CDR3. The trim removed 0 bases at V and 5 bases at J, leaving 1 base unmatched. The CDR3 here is CASSLEGTGDQPQHF. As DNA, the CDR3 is TGTGCCAGCAGCTTAGAAGGGACAGGGGATCAGCCCCAGCATTTT.

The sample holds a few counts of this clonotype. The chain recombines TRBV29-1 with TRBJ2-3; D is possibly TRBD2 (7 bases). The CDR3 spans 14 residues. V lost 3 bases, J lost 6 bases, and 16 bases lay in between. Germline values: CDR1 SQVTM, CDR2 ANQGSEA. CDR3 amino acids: CSVDGGGAIDTQYF. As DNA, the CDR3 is TGCAGCGTTGACGGAGGGGGGGCTATCGATACGCAGTATTTT.

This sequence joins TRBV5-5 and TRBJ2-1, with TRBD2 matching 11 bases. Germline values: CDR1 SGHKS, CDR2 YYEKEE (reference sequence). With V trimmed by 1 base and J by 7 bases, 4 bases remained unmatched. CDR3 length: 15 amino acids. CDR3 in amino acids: CASSLLAGGLNEQFF. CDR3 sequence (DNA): TGTGCCAGCAGCTTGTTAGCGGGGGGGCTTAATGAGCAGTTCTTC.

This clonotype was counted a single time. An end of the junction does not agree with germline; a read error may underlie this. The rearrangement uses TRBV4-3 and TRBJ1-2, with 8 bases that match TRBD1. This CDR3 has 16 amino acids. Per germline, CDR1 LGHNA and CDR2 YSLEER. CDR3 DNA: TGCGCCAGCAGCCAGCTGGGACAGGAAACAAACTATGGCTTCACCTTC. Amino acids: CASSQLGQETNYGFTF.

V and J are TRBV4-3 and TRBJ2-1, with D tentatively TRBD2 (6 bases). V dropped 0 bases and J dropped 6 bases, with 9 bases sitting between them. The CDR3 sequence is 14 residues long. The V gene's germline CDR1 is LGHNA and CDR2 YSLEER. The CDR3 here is CASSQEAGSNEQFF. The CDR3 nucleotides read TGCGCCAGCAGCCAAGAGGCCGGGAGCAATGAGCAGTTCTTC.

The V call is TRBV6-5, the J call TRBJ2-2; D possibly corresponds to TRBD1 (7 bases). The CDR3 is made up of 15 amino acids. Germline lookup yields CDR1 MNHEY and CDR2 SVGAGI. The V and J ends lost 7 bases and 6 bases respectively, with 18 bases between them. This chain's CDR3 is CASKVEGATAGELFF. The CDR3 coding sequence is TGTGCCAGCAAGGTGGAGGGGGCGACCGCCGGGGAGCTGTTTTTT.